This T cell receptor beta chain emerged from a study of blood T cell repertoires in COVID-19. Whole-study context: T cells, B-cell-depleted T cells, or PBMCs supplied cDNA or gDNA.

CDR1 and CDR2 from the germline V gene are ENHRY and SYGVKD. CDR3 length: 15 residues. V was pared by 7 bases and J by 6 bases, with 19 bases between. Libraries were prepared by immunoSEQ multiplex PCR; TCRdb keeps only in-frame clonotypes and omits some of them. Of approximately 320,000 clones in the sample, roughly 90% were seen once. Seattle researchers signed up patients amid active infection and tracked them longitudinally. Sequenced input: peripheral blood. This sequence was found in a woman aged 25-40 years with COVID-19, enrolled during active disease. The chain joins TRBV10-3 to TRBJ2-1; maybe TRBD2 (8 bases). The CDR3, as DNA: TGTGCCATCACCCCCGGGAGGGGGCAGGGCAATGAGCAGTTCTTC. Translated: CAITPGRGQGNEQFF.